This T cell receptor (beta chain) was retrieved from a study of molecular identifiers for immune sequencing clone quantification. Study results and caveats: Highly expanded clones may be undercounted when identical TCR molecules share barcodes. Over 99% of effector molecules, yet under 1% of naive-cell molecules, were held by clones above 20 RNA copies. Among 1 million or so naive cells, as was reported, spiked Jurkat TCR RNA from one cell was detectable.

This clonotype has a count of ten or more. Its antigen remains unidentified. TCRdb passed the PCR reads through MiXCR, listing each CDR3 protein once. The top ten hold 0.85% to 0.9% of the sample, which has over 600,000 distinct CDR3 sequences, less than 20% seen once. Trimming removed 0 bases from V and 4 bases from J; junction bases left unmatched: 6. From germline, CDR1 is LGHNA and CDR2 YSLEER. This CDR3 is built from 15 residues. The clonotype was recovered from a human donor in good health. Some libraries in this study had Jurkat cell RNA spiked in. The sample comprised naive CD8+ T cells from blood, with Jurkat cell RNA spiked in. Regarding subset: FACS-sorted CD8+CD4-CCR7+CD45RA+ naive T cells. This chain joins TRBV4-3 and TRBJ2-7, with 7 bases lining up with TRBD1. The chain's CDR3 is CASSQELGQKYEQYF. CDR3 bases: TGCGCCAGCAGCCAAGAACTGGGACAGAAGTACGAGCAGTACTTC.